There are a few counts of the clone carrying this TCR beta chain. Germline loops: CDR1 SGHDT, CDR2 YYEEEE. The CDR3 is 12 amino acids. The germline V and J ends were trimmed by 7 bases and 5 bases, with 10 bases remaining between them. This record comes from a study of T cell repertoires in cytomegalovirus infection. Study overall: In public TCR beta signatures, there were indications of both CMV infection and matching HLA type.

TCRdb independently ran MiXCR on the reads; one entry per CDR3 protein. Of roughly 640,000 distinct CDR3 sequences in the sample, 20% to 25% were seen once. The chain carries TRBV5-6 and TRBJ2-1; D is unclear. The sample was CD8+ T cells from PBMCs. The source is a human donor in good health (CMV status not recorded). Some clones in this sample may be carry-over from other donors' samples. CDR3 amino acids: CASRIWDNEQFF. CDR3 sequence (DNA): TGTGCCAGCCGAATTTGGGACAATGAGCAGTTCTTC.